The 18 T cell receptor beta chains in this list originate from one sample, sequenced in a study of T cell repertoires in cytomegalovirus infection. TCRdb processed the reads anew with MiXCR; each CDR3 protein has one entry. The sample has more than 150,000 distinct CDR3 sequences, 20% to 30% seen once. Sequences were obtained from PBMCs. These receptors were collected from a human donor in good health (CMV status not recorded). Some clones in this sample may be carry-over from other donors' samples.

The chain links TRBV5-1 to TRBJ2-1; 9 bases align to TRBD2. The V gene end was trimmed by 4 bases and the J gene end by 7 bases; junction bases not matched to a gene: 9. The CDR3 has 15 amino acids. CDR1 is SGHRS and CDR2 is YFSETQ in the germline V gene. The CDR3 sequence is CASSQAGGLINEQFF. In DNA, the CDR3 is TGCGCCAGCAGCCAGGCGGGAGGGCTAATAAATGAGCAGTTCTTC. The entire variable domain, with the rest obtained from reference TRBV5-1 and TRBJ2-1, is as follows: KAGVTQTPRYLIKTRGQQVTLSCSPISGHRSVSWYQQTPGQGLQFLFEYFSETQRNKGNFPGRFSGRQFSNSRSEMNVSTLELGDSALYLCASSQAGGLINEQFFGPGTRLTVL.

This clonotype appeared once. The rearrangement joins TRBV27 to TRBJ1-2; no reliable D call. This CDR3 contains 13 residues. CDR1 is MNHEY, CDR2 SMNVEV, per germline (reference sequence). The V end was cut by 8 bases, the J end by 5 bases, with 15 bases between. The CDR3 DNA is TGTGCCAGCGGTCCGGACGGACTATATGGCTACACCTTC. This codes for CASGPDGLYGYTF.

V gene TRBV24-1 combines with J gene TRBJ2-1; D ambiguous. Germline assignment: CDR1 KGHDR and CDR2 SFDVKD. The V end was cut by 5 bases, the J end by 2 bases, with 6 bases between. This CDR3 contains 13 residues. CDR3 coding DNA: TGTGCCACCAGTGTTCGGGCCTACAATGAGCAGTTCTTC. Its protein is CATSVRAYNEQFF.

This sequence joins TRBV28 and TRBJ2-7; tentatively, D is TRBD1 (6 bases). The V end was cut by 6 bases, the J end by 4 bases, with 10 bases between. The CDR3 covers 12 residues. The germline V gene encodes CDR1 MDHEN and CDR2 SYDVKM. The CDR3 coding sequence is TGTGCCAGCAGGCAGACAGGATACGAGCAGTACTTC. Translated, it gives CASRQTGYEQYF.

DNA of the CDR3: TGTGCCAGCAGTGACCCCAGGGGGGTACGAGAGACCCAGTACTTC. Translating it yields CASSDPRGVRETQYF. V usage is TRBV28 and J usage is TRBJ2-5; possibly TRBD1 for D (7 bases). This CDR3 has 15 residues. Trimming stripped 5 bases from V and 4 bases from J, with 17 bases between. Germline lookup yields CDR1 MDHEN and CDR2 SYDVKM.

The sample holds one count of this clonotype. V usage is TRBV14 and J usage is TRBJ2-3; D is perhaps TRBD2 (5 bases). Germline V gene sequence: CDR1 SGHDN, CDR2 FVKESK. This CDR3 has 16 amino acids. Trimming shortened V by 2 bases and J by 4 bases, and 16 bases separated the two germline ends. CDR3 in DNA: TGTGCCAGCAGCCAATTTAAGGGAGCCCAGCCAGATACGCAGTATTTT. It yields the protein CASSQFKGAQPDTQYF.

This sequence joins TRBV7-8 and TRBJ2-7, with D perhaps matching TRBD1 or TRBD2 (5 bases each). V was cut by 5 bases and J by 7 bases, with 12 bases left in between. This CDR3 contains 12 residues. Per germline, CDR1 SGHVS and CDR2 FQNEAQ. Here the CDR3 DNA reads TGTGCCAGCAGCCTGGGACCCGGGGAGCAGTACTTC. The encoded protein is CASSLGPGEQYF.

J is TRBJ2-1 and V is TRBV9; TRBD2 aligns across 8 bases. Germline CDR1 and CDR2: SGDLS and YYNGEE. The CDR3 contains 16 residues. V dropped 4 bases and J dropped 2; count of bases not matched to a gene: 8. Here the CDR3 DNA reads TGTGCCAGCAGCTCGGGACTAGGGAGCACCTACAATGAGCAGTTCTTC. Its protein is CASSSGLGSTYNEQFF.

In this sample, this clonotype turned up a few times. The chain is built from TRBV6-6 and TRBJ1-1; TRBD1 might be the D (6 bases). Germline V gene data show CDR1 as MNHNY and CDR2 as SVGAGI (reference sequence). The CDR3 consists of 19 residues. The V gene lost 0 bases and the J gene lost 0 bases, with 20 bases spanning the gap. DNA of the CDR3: TGTGCCAGCAGTTACTCGATTCCCAAGTCAGGGGAGGTGAACACTGAAGCTTTCTTT. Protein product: CASSYSIPKSGEVNTEAFF.

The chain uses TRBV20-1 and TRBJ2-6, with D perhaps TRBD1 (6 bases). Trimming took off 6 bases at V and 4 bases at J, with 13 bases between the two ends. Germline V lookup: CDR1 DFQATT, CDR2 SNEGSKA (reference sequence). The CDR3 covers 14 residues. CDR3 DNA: TGCAGTGCATACAACAGGGCCGGGGCCAACGTCCTGACTTTC. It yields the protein CSAYNRAGANVLTF.

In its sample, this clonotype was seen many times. The CDR3 nucleotides are TGTGCCAGCAGCTTAGCCGGAACGATTAATGAAAAACTGTTTTTT. Translated: CASSLAGTINEKLFF. J is TRBJ1-4 and V is TRBV7-2; D is undetermined. Trimming stripped 0 bases from V and 4 bases from J, with 9 bases between. There are 15 residues in the CDR3. The germline CDR1 and CDR2 sequences are SGHTA and FQGNSA.

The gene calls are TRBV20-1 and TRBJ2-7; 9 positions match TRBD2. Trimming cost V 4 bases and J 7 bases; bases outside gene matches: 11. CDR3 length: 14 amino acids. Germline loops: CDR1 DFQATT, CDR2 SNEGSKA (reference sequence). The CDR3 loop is CSANVEEAGGEQYF. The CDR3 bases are TGCAGTGCTAACGTGGAGGAAGCGGGAGGTGAGCAGTACTTC.

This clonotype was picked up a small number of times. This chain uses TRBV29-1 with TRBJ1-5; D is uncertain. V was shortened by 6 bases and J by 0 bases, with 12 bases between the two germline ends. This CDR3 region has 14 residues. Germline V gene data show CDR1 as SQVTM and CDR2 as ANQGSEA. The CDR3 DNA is TGCAGCGTGGTAACAGACAATAGCAATCAGCCCCAGCATTTT. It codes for CSVVTDNSNQPQHF. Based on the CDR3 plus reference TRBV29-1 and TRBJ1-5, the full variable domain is SAVISQKPSRDICQRGTSLTIQCQVDSQVTMMFWYRQQPGQSLTLIATANQGSEATYESGFVIDKFPISRPNLTFSTLTVSNMSPEDSSIYLCSVVTDNSNQPQHFGDGTRLSIL.

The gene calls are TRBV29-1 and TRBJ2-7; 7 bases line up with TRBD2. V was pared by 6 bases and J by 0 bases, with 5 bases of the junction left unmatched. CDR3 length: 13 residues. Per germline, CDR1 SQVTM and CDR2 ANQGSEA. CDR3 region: CSVGRGTSYEQYF. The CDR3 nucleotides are TGCAGCGTGGGGCGGGGGACCTCCTACGAGCAGTACTTC.

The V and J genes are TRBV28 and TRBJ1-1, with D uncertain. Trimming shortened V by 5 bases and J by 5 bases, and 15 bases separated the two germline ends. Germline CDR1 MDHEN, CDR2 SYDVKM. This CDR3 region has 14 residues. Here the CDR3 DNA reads TGTGCCAGCAGTGCAAACGACATCAAAACTGAAGCTTTCTTT. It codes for CASSANDIKTEAFF.

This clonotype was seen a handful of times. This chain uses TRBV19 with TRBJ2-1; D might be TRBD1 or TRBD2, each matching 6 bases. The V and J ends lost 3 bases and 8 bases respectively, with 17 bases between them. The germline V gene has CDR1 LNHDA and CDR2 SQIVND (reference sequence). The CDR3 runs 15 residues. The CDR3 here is CASSMGAGFGDEQFF. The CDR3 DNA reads TGTGCCAGTAGTATGGGGGCGGGATTCGGCGATGAGCAGTTCTTC.

The chain's CDR3 is CASSFFPGELFF. The CDR3 nucleotides are TGTGCCAGCAGTTTCTTCCCCGGGGAGCTGTTTTTT. The rearrangement links TRBV28 to TRBJ2-2, with no clear D. Trimming pared 3 bases from V and 6 bases from J, leaving 5 bases between. This CDR3 has 12 residues. The germline CDR1 and CDR2 sequences are MDHEN and SYDVKM.

In DNA, the CDR3 is TGTGCCAGCAGCTCATGGACAGGGGGCGGTAATGGCTACACCTTC. This translates into CASSSWTGGGNGYTF. The gene calls are TRBV7-9 and TRBJ1-2; 11 bases match TRBD1. The germline CDR1 and CDR2 sequences are SEHNR and FQNEAQ (reference sequence). CDR3 size: 15 residues. V lost 4 bases, J lost 6 bases, and 7 bases stayed unmatched.